The next 32 T cell receptor beta chains were all read from a single sample in a study of blood T cell repertoires in COVID-19. Sequencing used immunoSEQ multiplex PCR; TCRdb keeps in-frame clones, though not all of them. Here the sample spans 100,000 or so clones, around 94% being singletons. The sequenced material came from peripheral blood. All receptors come from a man in his fifties or sixties with active COVID-19.

This rearrangement joins TRBV10-3 to TRBJ1-2, with 7 bases fitting TRBD1. V lost 0 bases, J lost 4 bases, and 11 bases stayed unmatched. Germline CDR1 is ENHRY and CDR2 is SYGVKD. The CDR3 is 17 residues long. The CDR3 coding sequence is TGTGCCATCAGTGAGTCGAGAGAAGGACAGGAGATCTATGGCTACACCTTC. Encoded protein: CAISESREGQEIYGYTF.

The chain uses TRBV6-2 or TRBV6-3 and TRBJ2-2, with TRBD2 identical over 10 bases. Germline V gives CDR1 MNHEY, CDR2 SVGEGT. The CDR3 has 15 residues. The ends lost 4 bases at V and 6 bases at J; junction bases unmatched: 5. CDR3 amino acids: CASSSSGRLAGELFF. The CDR3 DNA reads TGTGCCAGCAGTTCTAGCGGGAGACTCGCCGGGGAGCTGTTTTTT.

The gene calls are TRBV5-5 and TRBJ1-1, with D possibly matching TRBD1 (5 bases). The ends were cut back, 5 bases at V and 4 bases at J, with 12 bases in the middle. Looked up from germline, CDR1 is SGHKS and CDR2 is YYEKEE (reference sequence). The CDR3 is 13 amino acids. CDR3 nucleotide sequence: TGTGCCAGCAGTCAGGGCGGTGGCACTGAAGCTTTCTTT. As protein: CASSQGGGTEAFF.

The rearrangement uses TRBV19 and TRBJ1-1; 7 bases line up with TRBD1. The CDR3 runs 14 residues. The germline gives CDR1 LNHDA, CDR2 SQIVND (reference sequence). V lost 4 bases to trimming and J lost 2 bases; unmatched junction nucleotides: 4. The CDR3 nucleotides are TGTGCCAGTAGTAGACAGGGAGAAAACACTGAAGCTTTCTTT. Its translation is CASSRQGENTEAFF.

This chain uses TRBV5-1 with TRBJ2-7, with 7 bases matching TRBD2. From germline, CDR1 is SGHRS and CDR2 YFSETQ. V lost 4 bases and J lost 6; bases outside the gene matches: 10. The CDR3 runs to 14 residues. CDR3 sequence: CASSLGLEGPEQYF. The CDR3 DNA follows: TGCGCCAGCAGCCTAGGACTAGAGGGCCCCGAGCAGTACTTC. Looking up the rest from reference TRBV5-1 and TRBJ2-7 gives the full variable domain: KAGVTQTPRYLIKTRGQQVTLSCSPISGHRSVSWYQQTPGQGLQFLFEYFSETQRNKGNFPGRFSGRQFSNSRSEMNVSTLELGDSALYLCASSLGLEGPEQYFGPGTRLTVT.

The chain couples TRBV6-5 to TRBJ1-4; 10 positions match TRBD1. Germline CDR1 is MNHEY and CDR2 is SVGAGI. The CDR3 consists of 14 residues. Trimming cost V 4 bases and J 4 bases; bases outside gene matches: 0. The CDR3: CASSWTGGNEKLFF. The CDR3 region has the DNA TGTGCCAGCAGTTGGACAGGGGGTAATGAAAAACTGTTTTTT.

V is TRBV6-9 and J is TRBJ2-4, with 10 bases fitting TRBD2. V shed 5 bases, J shed 3 bases, and the junction held 13 bases outside the gene matches. The CDR3 loop spans 18 amino acids. Germline V gives CDR1 MNHGY, CDR2 SVAAGI. The CDR3 DNA reads TGTGCCAGCAGTGCGAGAAGCGGGAGGGCCCCGGGCAAAAACATTCAGTACTTC. It encodes CASSARSGRAPGKNIQYF.

The V and J genes are TRBV20-1 and TRBJ1-5, with D unclear. CDR3 length: 14 amino acids. Germline CDR1 DFQATT, CDR2 SNEGSKA (reference sequence). V was cut by 3 bases and J by 6 bases, with 15 bases left in between. CDR3 nucleotides: TGCAGTGCTAGTCTCGGCCTGGAGGGTCAGCCCCAGCATTTT. It specifies CSASLGLEGQPQHF.

The gene calls are TRBV5-1 and TRBJ2-3, with 7 bases fitting TRBD1. The V gene's germline CDR1 is SGHRS and CDR2 YFSETQ. The CDR3 consists of 13 residues. V shed 4 bases and J 5 bases; nucleotides not matched to a gene: 4. The CDR3 nucleotides are TGCGCCAGCAGCGGGACAGTGGTAGATACGCAGTATTTT. Protein product: CASSGTVVDTQYF.

The chain carries TRBV28 and TRBJ2-5, with a weak D call TRBD1 (6 bases). The CDR3 length is 12 residues. Germline CDR1 reads MDHEN; CDR2 reads SYDVKM. The V gene lost 8 bases and the J gene lost 1 base, with 8 bases spanning the gap. CDR3 nucleotide sequence: TGTGCCAGCGGGACATTCCAAGAGACCCAGTACTTC. It codes for CASGTFQETQYF. The full variable domain, with the rest looked up from reference TRBV28 and TRBJ2-5, is DVKVTQSSRYLVKRTGEKVFLECVQDMDHENMFWYRQDPGLGLRLIYFSYDVKMKEKGDIPEGYSVSREKKERFSLILESASTNQTSMYLCASGTFQETQYFGPGTRLLVL.

The chain combines TRBV19 with TRBJ2-5; 9 bases are shared with TRBD1. Losses at the gene ends were 1 base for V and 2 bases for J; bases not matched to a gene: 2. CDR1 is LNHDA, CDR2 SQIVND, per germline (reference sequence). The CDR3 has 15 amino acids. The CDR3, as DNA: TGTGCCAGTAGTATAGGGGGACAGGGACAAGAGACCCAGTACTTC. Its translation is CASSIGGQGQETQYF.

This clone was counted a single time. The chain combines TRBV28 with TRBJ2-7, with 13 bases identical to TRBD2. Germline CDR1 and CDR2: MDHEN and SYDVKM. The CDR3 loop spans 13 amino acids. Trimming removed 7 bases from V and 4 bases from J; junction bases left unmatched: 1. The CDR3 sequence is CASILAGGYEQYF. CDR3 sequence (DNA): TGTGCCAGCATACTAGCGGGAGGGTACGAGCAGTACTTC.

This clone was counted once. This sequence joins TRBV2 and TRBJ2-7; D unclear. The V gene lost 2 bases and the J gene lost 2 bases, with 16 bases spanning the gap. Per germline, CDR1 SNHLY and CDR2 FYNNEI. The CDR3 length is 16 residues. This CDR3 is CASSEKRVAITYEQYF. CDR3 in DNA: TGTGCCAGCAGTGAAAAAAGAGTAGCTATCACCTACGAGCAGTACTTC.

The chain recombines TRBV19 with TRBJ1-5; D possibly corresponds to TRBD1 (5 bases). V was clipped by 1 base and J by 3 bases, with 13 bases between them. The CDR3 length is 16 residues. Germline assignment: CDR1 LNHDA and CDR2 SQIVND (reference sequence). The CDR3 bases are TGTGCCAGTAGTATAGCTTCGGACAACTTCAATCAGCCCCAGCATTTT. This gives the protein CASSIASDNFNQPQHF. Variable domain in full (rest from reference TRBV19 and TRBJ1-5): DGGITQSPKYLFRKEGQNVTLSCEQNLNHDAMYWYRQDPGQGLRLIYYSQIVNDFQKGDIAEGYSVSREKKESFPLTVTSAQKNPTAFYLCASSIASDNFNQPQHFGDGTRLSIL.

This clone is a singleton in its sample. The V gene is TRBV5-1, the J gene TRBJ2-2; TRBD1 matches at 10 bases. Trimming removed 4 bases from V and 4 bases from J; junction bases left unmatched: 7. Germline V CDR1 and CDR2: SGHRS, YFSETQ. The CDR3 has 16 amino acids. CDR3 in amino acids: CASSPRQGAATGELFF. The CDR3 DNA sequence: TGCGCCAGCAGCCCTCGACAGGGGGCGGCCACCGGGGAGCTGTTTTTT.

The chain recombines TRBV2 with TRBJ2-3; TRBD2 aligns across 10 bases. The junction had 8 bases not matched to a gene; V was cut back by 5 bases and J by 0 bases. The CDR3 has 17 amino acids. CDR1 is SNHLY, CDR2 FYNNEI, per germline. In DNA, the CDR3 is TGTGCCAGCAGTCCCGATCGGACTAGCGGAAGCACAGATACGCAGTATTTT. Translating gives CASSPDRTSGSTDTQYF.

V is TRBV28 and J is TRBJ2-4; a possible D gene is TRBD1 (5 bases). Trimming took off 7 bases at V and 1 base at J, with 14 bases between the two ends. The CDR3 spans 15 residues. Germline values: CDR1 MDHEN, CDR2 SYDVKM. The CDR3 bases are TGTGCCAGCAATAGGCAGGGATTGGCCAAAAACATTCAGTACTTC. Its translation: CASNRQGLAKNIQYF.

This rearrangement joins TRBV7-9 to TRBJ1-2; D is possibly TRBD1 (6 bases). The CDR3 extends over 14 amino acids. Germline V gene data show CDR1 as SEHNR and CDR2 as FQNEAQ (reference sequence). Deletions cut 7 bases from V and 3 bases from J, with 15 bases between. CDR3 nucleotides: TGTGCCAGCACCGCAGGGGAAAGGGACTATGGCTACACCTTC. The encoded protein is CASTAGERDYGYTF.

V and J are TRBV19 and TRBJ1-1, with 12 bases fitting TRBD1. The CDR3 extends over 16 amino acids. From germline, CDR1 is LNHDA and CDR2 SQIVND (reference sequence). Germline trimming cut 8 bases from V and 4 bases from J; bases unmatched to any gene: 11. Here the CDR3 DNA reads TGTGCCAGTTGTGGCGGGACAGGGGGCCGGGGCACTGAAGCTTTCTTT. The encoded protein is CASCGGTGGRGTEAFF.

This clone has only one observation. The V gene is TRBV5-1, the J gene TRBJ2-7; weak D call: TRBD1 (5 bases). Trimming took 1 base from V and 0 from J, leaving 11 bases between them. Germline CDR1 reads SGHRS; CDR2 reads YFSETQ. The CDR3 is 15 amino acids. CDR3 sequence reads: CASSLSVGHSYEQYF. CDR3 sequence (DNA): TGCGCCAGCAGCTTGAGTGTGGGGCACTCCTACGAGCAGTACTTC.

The rearrangement uses TRBV11-2 and TRBJ1-4; D unclear. The CDR3 is 14 residues long. V lost 6 bases and J lost 6, with 14 bases in between. Germline-derived CDR1 and CDR2 are SGHAT and FQNNGV. CDR3 nucleotides: TGTGCCAGCAGATCGTCCACAGAATATGAAAAACTGTTTTTT. Translated: CASRSSTEYEKLFF.

V and J are TRBV2 and TRBJ1-2; no definite D call. With 0 bases removed from V and 6 bases from J, the gap between germline ends came to 8 bases. Per germline, CDR1 SNHLY and CDR2 FYNNEI. The CDR3 contains 13 residues. CDR3 region: CASSEADGDGYTF. The CDR3 region has the DNA TGTGCCAGCAGTGAAGCAGACGGAGATGGCTACACCTTC.

The chain joins TRBV28 to TRBJ1-6; TRBD1 matches 7 bases. This CDR3 region has 15 residues. V lost 6 bases and J lost 6; bases outside the gene matches: 8. From germline, CDR1 is MDHEN and CDR2 SYDVKM. The CDR3 spells CASSDRQGRNSPLHF. CDR3 DNA sequence: TGTGCCAGCAGCGACCGACAGGGTCGTAATTCACCCCTCCACTTT.

The rearrangement uses TRBV21-1 and TRBJ1-1; TRBD1 is taken as the D call from the table, unchecked against the DNA. TRBV21-1 is given as a pseudogene. The CDR3 is 14 residues long. CDR3 protein: CASSAGQQNTEAFF. The CDR3, as DNA: TGTGCCAGCAGCGCCGGACAACAGAACACTGAAGCTTTCTTT.

The chain joins TRBV3-1 (or the pseudogene TRBV3-2) to TRBJ1-1; a possible D gene is TRBD1 (5 bases). V lost 4 bases and J lost 5, with 14 bases in between. Germline CDR1 and CDR2: LGHDT and YNNKEL (reference sequence). The CDR3 length is 14 residues. This chain's CDR3 is CASSRGTGGTEAFF. DNA of the CDR3: TGTGCCAGCAGCCGAGGGACGGGAGGAACTGAAGCTTTCTTT.

V usage is TRBV24-1 and J usage is TRBJ2-7; D unclear. The ends were cut back, 3 bases at V and 4 bases at J, with 12 bases in the middle. CDR3 length: 14 amino acids. Per the germline V gene, CDR1 is KGHDR and CDR2 is SFDVKD. The CDR3 sequence is CATSDTTHGYEQYF. In DNA form, the CDR3 reads TGTGCCACCAGTGATACAACTCACGGGTACGAGCAGTACTTC.

The chain couples TRBV5-6 to TRBJ2-1; D is uncertain. The V and J ends lost 1 base and 6 bases respectively, with 5 bases between them. This CDR3 region has 12 residues. The V gene's germline CDR1 is SGHDT and CDR2 YYEEEE. The CDR3 DNA reads as TGTGCCAGCAGCTTGTCAGGCAATGAGCAGTTCTTC. This encodes CASSLSGNEQFF. The full variable domain, rest sourced from reference TRBV5-6 and TRBJ2-1, is DAGVTQSPTHLIKTRGQQVTLRCSPKSGHDTVSWYQQALGQGPQFIFQYYEEEERQRGNFPDRFSGHQFPNYSSELNVNALLLGDSALYLCASSLSGNEQFFGPGTRLTVL.

In its sample, this clone was seen once. The chain has TRBV15 and TRBJ1-6; D uncertain. CDR3 size: 13 residues. Trimming cost V 0 bases and J 10 bases, with 7 bases left between them. Germline loops: CDR1 LNHNV, CDR2 YYDKDF (reference sequence). CDR3: CATSRDRRSPLHF. CDR3 DNA sequence: TGTGCCACCAGCAGAGATCGGAGGTCACCCCTCCACTTT. Together with reference TRBV15 and TRBJ1-6, the CDR3 gives the full variable domain: DAMVIQNPRYQVTQFGKPVTLSCSQTLNHNVMYWYQQKSSQAPKLLFHYYDKDFNNEADTPDNFQSRRPNTSFCFLDIRSPGLGDTAMYLCATSRDRRSPLHFGNGTRLTVT.

This rearrangement joins TRBV9 to TRBJ2-7, with 7 bases that match TRBD2. The V gene's germline CDR1 is SGDLS and CDR2 YYNGEE. The CDR3 has 15 amino acids. V dropped 0 bases and J dropped 1; count of bases not matched to a gene: 4. CDR3 sequence (DNA): TGTGCCAGCAGCGTAGGGGCGGGAGATTCCTACGAGCAGTACTTC. This codes for CASSVGAGDSYEQYF.

The V gene is TRBV7-3, the J gene TRBJ1-1; D is unclear. The CDR3 runs to 13 residues. The germline gives CDR1 SGHTA, CDR2 FQGTGA. V was pared by 5 bases and J by 5 bases, with 12 bases between. The CDR3 is CASSPILGTEAFF. CDR3 bases: TGTGCCAGCAGCCCGATACTAGGGACTGAAGCTTTCTTT.

V is TRBV25-1 and J is TRBJ1-5; D remains ambiguous. With 4 bases removed from V and 4 bases from J, the gap between germline ends came to 11 bases. This CDR3 region has 14 residues. CDR1 is MGHDK, CDR2 SYGVNS, per germline. The CDR3 sequence is CASSAGGLNQPQHF. CDR3 DNA sequence: TGTGCCAGCAGTGCAGGAGGCCTGAATCAGCCCCAGCATTTT. Based on the CDR3 plus reference TRBV25-1 and TRBJ1-5, the full variable domain is EADIYQTPRYLVIGTGKKITLECSQTMGHDKMYWYQQDPGMELHLIHYSYGVNSTEKGDLSSESTVSRIRTEHFPLTLESARPSHTSQYLCASSAGGLNQPQHFGDGTRLSIL.

This chain uses TRBV28 with TRBJ1-6; perhaps TRBD1 as D (5 bases). The CDR3 runs to 19 residues. Germline assignment: CDR1 MDHEN and CDR2 SYDVKM. V gave up 5 bases and J gave up 10 bases, with 30 bases separating them. DNA for the CDR3: TGTGCCAGCAGTCTTTCCTCGGGACTCGGGGCCCTGTTTGAGTCACCCCTCCACTTT. Translated: CASSLSSGLGALFESPLHF.